This T cell receptor (beta chain) was sequenced in a study of CD8 T cells in ankylosing spondylitis. Study-level points and caveats: Some of the motif variants had earlier been found in reactive arthritis patients' fluid and blood. Apparently characteristic of ankylosing spondylitis blood was a TCR beta motif (roughly eight highly homologous variants). Reports say disease-linked clones showed up significantly more in matched ankylosing spondylitis synovial fluid.

On this clonotype itself: Its target is unknown.

Library preparation for TCR beta used quantitative 5'-RACE with molecular barcodes. TCRdb used MiXCR to reprocess the 5' RACE reads, holding one entry per CDR3 protein. The sample gives about 360,000 distinct CDR3 sequences, 20% of which show up once; less than 15% is in the top ten. Germline loops: CDR1 SQVTM, CDR2 ANQGSEA. This CDR3 contains 13 residues. Trimming left V 2 bases short and J 7 bases short, with 12 bases between. The V and J genes are TRBV29-1 and TRBJ2-1; the D gene is possibly TRBD1 (5 bases). This TCR came from a male donor with ankylosing spondylitis or in good health (not recorded which). Sequencing input: blood, either unsorted or a sorted T cell fraction (not recorded which). The CDR3 coding sequence is TGCAGCGTTGAATGGGGCTTGGGGAATGAGCAGTTCTTC. Translated: CSVEWGLGNEQFF.